The 27 T cell receptor beta chains presented below share a single source sample, sequenced in a study of radiotherapy plus CTLA-4 blockade in lung cancer. TCRdb's table, derived via immunoSEQ multiplex PCR, lists solely in-frame clones and lacks some. The data hold around 70,000 clones, with roughly 87% observed a single time. Sequences were derived from peripheral blood, sampled from a patient treated with radiotherapy plus ipilimumab. These TCRs come from a human donor with non-small cell lung cancer that progressed on radiotherapy plus ipilimumab.

V gene TRBV5-1 combines with J gene TRBJ1-1; D possibly corresponds to TRBD1 (6 bases). CDR3 length equals 15 residues. Trimming took off 4 bases at V and 0 bases at J, with 13 bases between the two ends. In germline, CDR1 is SGHRS, CDR2 YFSETQ. CDR3 in amino acids: CASSAGGALNTEAFF. DNA of the CDR3: TGCGCCAGCAGCGCCGGGGGGGCCTTGAACACTGAAGCTTTCTTT.

The chain employs TRBV28 and TRBJ1-1; D not certain. The CDR3 has 13 residues. Germline CDR1 is MDHEN and CDR2 is SYDVKM. Trimming cost V 2 bases and J 4 bases, with 8 bases left between them. The CDR3 region is CASSLVDGTEAFF. The CDR3 bases are TGTGCCAGCAGTTTAGTGGATGGCACTGAAGCTTTCTTT.

CDR3 sequence (DNA): TGCAGCGTTGTTGGGACTAGCGGGAGGGCCGGCACAGATACGCAGTATTTT. Its protein product is CSVVGTSGRAGTDTQYF. V gene TRBV29-1 combines with J gene TRBJ2-3, with 16 bases that match TRBD2. The CDR3 spans 17 residues. Trimming cost V 4 bases and J 1 base; bases outside gene matches: 5. Germline V gene lookup returns CDR1 SQVTM and CDR2 ANQGSEA.

V gene TRBV5-4 combines with J gene TRBJ1-5; TRBD1 matches 7 bases. With 4 bases clipped from V and 7 bases from J, the junction kept 2 bases outside the gene matches. From germline, CDR1 is SGHNT and CDR2 YYREEE (reference sequence). This CDR3 spans 12 amino acids. The CDR3 sequence is CASSTQGQPQHF. The CDR3 DNA sequence: TGTGCCAGCAGCACACAGGGGCAGCCCCAGCATTTT.

The DNA for the CDR3 is TGTGCCAGCAGCCACAGGGTGGGCGAGCAGTACGTC. It translates to CASSHRVGEQYV. The V and J genes are TRBV11-1 and TRBJ2-7; weak D call: TRBD1 (6 bases). Trimming shortened V by 5 bases and J by 6 bases, and 11 bases separated the two germline ends. The CDR3 consists of 12 residues. Germline CDR1 is SGHAT and CDR2 is FQDESV (reference sequence).

CDR3 amino acids: CATSRGGGTDTQYF. DNA for the CDR3: TGTGCCACCAGCAGAGGGGGAGGCACAGATACGCAGTATTTT. This chain joins TRBV15 and TRBJ2-3; TRBD2 might be the D (5 bases). Deletions cut 1 base from V and 1 base from J, with 6 bases between. CDR1 LNHNV and CDR2 YYDKDF come from the germline V gene (reference sequence). The CDR3 is 14 amino acids. The whole variable domain, remainder taken from reference TRBV15 and TRBJ2-3, is DAMVIQNPRYQVTQFGKPVTLSCSQTLNHNVMYWYQQKSSQAPKLLFHYYDKDFNNEADTPDNFQSRRPNTSFCFLDIRSPGLGDTAMYLCATSRGGGTDTQYFGPGTRLTVL.

The chain's CDR3 is CASIRATGMNTEAFF. The CDR3 nucleotides read TGTGCCAGCATCAGAGCGACAGGAATGAACACTGAAGCTTTCTTT. V and J are TRBV2 and TRBJ1-1; tentatively, D is TRBD1 (6 bases). The V gene lost 7 bases and the J gene lost 0 bases, with 15 bases spanning the gap. CDR3 length: 15 residues. The V gene's germline CDR1 is SNHLY and CDR2 FYNNEI. The full variable domain, rest sourced from reference TRBV2 and TRBJ1-1, is EPEVTQTPSHQVTQMGQEVILRCVPISNHLYFYWYRQILGQKVEFLVSFYNNEISEKSEIFDDQFSVERPDGSNFTLKIRSTKLEDSAMYFCASIRATGMNTEAFFGQGTRLTVV.

The chain carries TRBV6-6 and TRBJ2-7, with 8 bases aligning to TRBD1. CDR1 MNHNY and CDR2 SVGAGI come from the germline V gene (reference sequence). This CDR3 is 13 amino acids long. Trimming at V came to 6 bases and at J to 4 bases, leaving 5 bases not matched to a gene. CDR3 protein: CASRGTGGYEQYV. Here the CDR3 DNA reads TGTGCCAGCAGGGGGACAGGAGGGTACGAGCAGTACGTC.

V gene TRBV6-1 combines with J gene TRBJ2-1; D not certain. V was cut by 3 bases and J by 4 bases, with 7 bases left in between. Germline V gene sequence: CDR1 MNHNS, CDR2 SASEGT. This CDR3 spans 13 amino acids. The CDR3 DNA follows: TGTGCCAGCAGTGACGGATTTTACAATGAGCAGTTCTTC. Translation: CASSDGFYNEQFF.

The J gene is TRBJ2-2, the V gene TRBV10-2, with TRBD2 matching 11 bases. Germline CDR1 reads WSHSY; CDR2 reads SAAADI. J was trimmed by 0 bases and V by 4 bases; bases with no gene match: 4. CDR3 length: 17 amino acids. CDR3 sequence: CASSVIAGGTNTGELFF. The CDR3 nucleotides are TGCGCCAGCAGTGTAATAGCGGGAGGGACGAACACCGGGGAGCTGTTTTTT.

CDR3 residues: CASSEFVQPQHF. CDR3 nucleotides: TGTGCCAGCAGTGAATTTGTCCAGCCCCAGCATTTT. The J gene is TRBJ1-5, the V gene TRBV6-1, with no clear D. CDR1 and CDR2 from the germline V gene are MNHNS and SASEGT. CDR3 length equals 12 residues. Trimming cost V 2 bases and J 7 bases, with 6 bases left between them.

The rearrangement joins TRBV7-9 to TRBJ2-7, with D possibly being TRBD2 (6 bases). Germline CDR1 and CDR2: SEHNR and FQNEAQ (reference sequence). The V end was cut by 0 bases, the J end by 6 bases, with 15 bases between. The CDR3 has 15 residues. The CDR3 is CASSLASFLASEQYF. For the CDR3, the DNA is TGTGCCAGCAGCTTAGCGAGTTTTCTAGCGAGCGAGCAGTACTTC.

The chain links TRBV7-6 to TRBJ2-3; 9 nucleotides line up with TRBD1. The ends lost 4 bases at V and 0 bases at J; junction bases unmatched: 2. The length of the CDR3 is 15 residues. In germline, CDR1 is SGHVS, CDR2 FNYEAQ. This CDR3 is CASSWTGESTDTQYF. CDR3 sequence (DNA): TGTGCCAGCAGCTGGACAGGGGAAAGCACAGATACGCAGTATTTT. Looking up the rest from reference TRBV7-6 and TRBJ2-3 gives the full variable domain: GAGVSQSPRYKVTKRGQDVALRCDPISGHVSLYWYRQALGQGPEFLTYFNYEAQQDKSGLPNDRFSAERPEGSISTLTIQRTEQRDSAMYRCASSWTGESTDTQYFGPGTRLTVL.

The chain links TRBV11-3 to TRBJ2-1, with TRBD2 matching 13 bases. Germline V gene lookup returns CDR1 SGHNT and CDR2 YENEEA. Trimming removed 4 bases from V and 6 bases from J; junction bases left unmatched: 0. The CDR3 is made up of 14 amino acids. For the CDR3, the DNA is TGTGCCAGCAGCTGGACTAGCGGGGGCAATGAGCAGTTCTTC. It codes for CASSWTSGGNEQFF.

The chain joins TRBV18 to TRBJ2-1; D remains unclear. Trimming took 0 bases from V and 5 from J, leaving 8 bases between them. The CDR3 runs to 14 residues. CDR1 and CDR2 from the germline V gene are KGHSH and LQKENI. The DNA of the CDR3 is TGTGCCAGCTCACCACCAGACCGCCACAATGAGCAGTTCTTC. Protein sequence: CASSPPDRHNEQFF. Drawing the rest from reference TRBV18 and TRBJ2-1, the complete variable domain is NAGVMQNPRHLVRRRGQEARLRCSPMKGHSHVYWYRQLPEEGLKFMVYLQKENIIDESGMPKERFSAEFPKEGPSILRIQQVVRGDSAAYFCASSPPDRHNEQFFGPGTRLTVL.

The V call is TRBV2, the J call TRBJ2-7, with 15 positions matching TRBD2. This CDR3 has 16 residues. With V trimmed by 2 bases and J by 12 bases, 11 bases remained unmatched. Germline V CDR1 and CDR2: SNHLY, FYNNEI. The CDR3 sequence is CASSESGWTSGRAAYV. The CDR3 bases are TGTGCCAGCAGTGAAAGTGGGTGGACTAGCGGGAGGGCTGCGTACGTC.

The chain employs TRBV7-3 and TRBJ1-1; D might be TRBD1 (5 bases). The CDR3 consists of 14 residues. Germline V gene sequence: CDR1 SGHTA, CDR2 FQGTGA. Between the trimmed V and J ends, which lost 2 bases and 3 bases, there was a span of 10 bases. The CDR3 DNA reads as TGTGCCAGCAGCTTAGCGGGGCTCGACACTGAAGCTTTCTTT. This gives the protein CASSLAGLDTEAFF.

V and J are TRBV5-6 and TRBJ2-2; D unresolved. This CDR3 is built from 14 residues. With 4 bases removed from V and 4 bases from J, the gap between germline ends came to 11 bases. The germline V gene has CDR1 SGHDT and CDR2 YYEEEE. Written as DNA, the CDR3 is TGTGCCAGCAGCCCAGACGGATCCACCGGGGAGCTGTTTTTT. It codes for CASSPDGSTGELFF.

The chain employs TRBV19 and TRBJ1-2, with TRBD1 identical over 11 bases. V lost 5 bases to trimming and J lost 4 bases; unmatched junction nucleotides: 6. Per germline, CDR1 LNHDA and CDR2 SQIVND (reference sequence). The CDR3 totals 15 residues. The CDR3 sequence is CASSSPGQGVYGYTF. For the CDR3, the DNA is TGTGCCAGTAGTTCACCGGGACAGGGGGTCTATGGCTACACCTTC.

The rearrangement joins TRBV20-1 to TRBJ1-1; a weak D match, TRBD1 (6 bases). V lost 5 bases to trimming and J lost 3 bases, with 7 bases between them. There are 11 residues in the CDR3. Germline V gene lookup returns CDR1 DFQATT and CDR2 SNEGSKA (reference sequence). The CDR3 region is CSARTDTEAFF. The CDR3 DNA follows: TGCAGTGCTCGGACAGACACTGAAGCTTTCTTT.

The chain joins TRBV9 to TRBJ2-1; the match to TRBD1 covers 7 bases. The CDR3 length is 17 residues. The germline gives CDR1 SGDLS, CDR2 YYNGEE. J was trimmed by 0 bases and V by 4 bases; bases with no gene match: 10. The CDR3: CASSQSLWDSSYNEQFF. The CDR3 coding sequence is TGTGCCAGCAGCCAAAGCCTGTGGGACAGCTCCTACAATGAGCAGTTCTTC.

This chain uses TRBV5-4 with TRBJ2-1, with 7 positions matching TRBD2. With 2 bases clipped from V and 2 bases from J, the junction kept 4 bases outside the gene matches. From germline, CDR1 is SGHNT and CDR2 YYREEE (reference sequence). This CDR3 region has 15 residues. The CDR3 nucleotides are TGTGCCAGCAGCTTCTCTAGCGGAACCTACAATGAGCAGTTCTTC. It specifies CASSFSSGTYNEQFF.

The CDR3 loop is CASSPHSGLAGRNEQYF. The CDR3, as DNA: TGTGCCAGCAGTCCCCATTCGGGACTAGCGGGAAGGAACGAGCAGTACTTC. The gene calls are TRBV28 and TRBJ2-7; 13 bases match TRBD2. Trimming took 5 bases from V and 5 from J; bases not matched to a gene: 12. The CDR3 totals 17 residues. Germline CDR1 is MDHEN and CDR2 is SYDVKM.

The gene calls are TRBV27 and TRBJ1-1, with TRBD1 as a possible D gene (6 bases). CDR1 and CDR2 from the germline V gene are MNHEY and SMNVEV (reference sequence). The CDR3 contains 13 residues. V was pared by 3 bases and J by 9 bases, with 14 bases between. This CDR3 is CASSFLRGWQAFF. The CDR3 region has the DNA TGTGCCAGCAGTTTTCTCAGGGGTTGGCAAGCTTTCTTT.

The J gene is TRBJ2-2, the V gene TRBV4-1; 7 bases are shared with TRBD2. Per the germline V gene, CDR1 is MGHRA and CDR2 is YSYEKL. The CDR3 is 17 amino acids. V was clipped by 1 base and J by 5 bases; unmatched bases: 10. The CDR3 here is CASSQGPWDYTTGELFF. CDR3 DNA sequence: TGCGCCAGCAGCCAAGGGCCGTGGGACTACACGACCGGGGAGCTGTTTTTT.

The V gene is TRBV11-3, the J gene TRBJ2-1, with 7 bases fitting TRBD2. The V segment lost 5 bases and the J segment 5 bases; nucleotides outside the gene matches: 6. The CDR3 is 14 amino acids. The germline gives CDR1 SGHNT, CDR2 YENEEA. CDR3 region: CASSQGAGNNEQFF. The DNA of the CDR3 is TGTGCCAGCAGCCAAGGAGCGGGGAACAATGAGCAGTTCTTC.

The chain employs TRBV5-1 and TRBJ2-3; 13 bases agree with TRBD2. The V and J ends lost 4 bases and 6 bases, in that order; junction bases with no gene match: 14. Germline lookup yields CDR1 SGHRS and CDR2 YFSETQ. The CDR3 loop spans 18 amino acids. The CDR3 region is CASSTRETSGRRSDTQYF. The CDR3, as DNA: TGCGCCAGCAGCACGAGAGAGACTAGCGGGAGGCGGTCCGATACGCAGTATTTT.